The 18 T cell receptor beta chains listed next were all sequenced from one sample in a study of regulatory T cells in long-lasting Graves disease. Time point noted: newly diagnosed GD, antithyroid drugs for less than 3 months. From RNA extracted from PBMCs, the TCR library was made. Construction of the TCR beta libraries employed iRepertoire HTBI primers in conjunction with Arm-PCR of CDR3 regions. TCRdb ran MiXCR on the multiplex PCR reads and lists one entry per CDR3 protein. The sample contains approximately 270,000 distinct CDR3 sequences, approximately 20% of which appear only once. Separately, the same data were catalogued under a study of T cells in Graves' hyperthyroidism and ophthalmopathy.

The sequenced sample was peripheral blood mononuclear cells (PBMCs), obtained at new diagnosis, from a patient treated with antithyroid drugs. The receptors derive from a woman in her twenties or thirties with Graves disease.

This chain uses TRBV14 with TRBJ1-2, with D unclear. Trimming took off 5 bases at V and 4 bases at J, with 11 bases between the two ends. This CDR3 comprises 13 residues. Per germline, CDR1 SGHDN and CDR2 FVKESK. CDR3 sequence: CASSSGRTYGYTF. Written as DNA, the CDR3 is TGTGCCAGCAGCTCCGGACGGACCTATGGCTACACCTTC.

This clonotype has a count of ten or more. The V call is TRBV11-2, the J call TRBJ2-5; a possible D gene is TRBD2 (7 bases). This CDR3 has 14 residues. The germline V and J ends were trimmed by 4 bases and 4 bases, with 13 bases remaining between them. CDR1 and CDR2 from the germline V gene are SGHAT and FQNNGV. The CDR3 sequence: CASSSGGRRETQYF. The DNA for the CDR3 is TGTGCCAGCAGCTCGGGGGGCCGGAGAGAGACCCAGTACTTC.

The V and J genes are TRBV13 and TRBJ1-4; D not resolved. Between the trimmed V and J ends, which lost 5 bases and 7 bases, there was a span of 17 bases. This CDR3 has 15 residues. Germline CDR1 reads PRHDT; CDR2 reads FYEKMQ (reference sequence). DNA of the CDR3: TGTGCCAGCAGCCTGAGATCTCTGCAGGTTGAAAAACTGTTTTTT. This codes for CASSLRSLQVEKLFF.

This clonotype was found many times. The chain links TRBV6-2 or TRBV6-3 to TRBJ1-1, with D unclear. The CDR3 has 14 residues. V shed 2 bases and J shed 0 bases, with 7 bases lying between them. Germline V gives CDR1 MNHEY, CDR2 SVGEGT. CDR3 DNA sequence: TGTGCCAGCAGTTACGTGGGAATGAACACTGAAGCTTTCTTT. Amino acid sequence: CASSYVGMNTEAFF.

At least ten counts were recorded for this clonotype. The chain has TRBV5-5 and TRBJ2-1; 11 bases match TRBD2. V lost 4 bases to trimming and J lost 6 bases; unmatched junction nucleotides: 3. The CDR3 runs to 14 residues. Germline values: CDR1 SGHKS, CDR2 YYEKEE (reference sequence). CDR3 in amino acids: CASSRTSGFNEQFF. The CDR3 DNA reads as TGTGCCAGCAGCCGGACTAGCGGGTTCAATGAGCAGTTCTTC.

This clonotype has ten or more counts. The chain's CDR3 is CASSPRTLYSNQPQHF. The DNA of the CDR3 is TGTGCCAGCAGCCCCCGGACATTGTATAGCAATCAGCCCCAGCATTTT. The chain combines TRBV7-3 with TRBJ1-5, with D maybe TRBD1 (5 bases). With 5 bases removed from V and 0 bases from J, the gap between germline ends came to 14 bases. Per the germline V gene, CDR1 is SGHTA and CDR2 is FQGTGA. The CDR3 spans 16 residues.

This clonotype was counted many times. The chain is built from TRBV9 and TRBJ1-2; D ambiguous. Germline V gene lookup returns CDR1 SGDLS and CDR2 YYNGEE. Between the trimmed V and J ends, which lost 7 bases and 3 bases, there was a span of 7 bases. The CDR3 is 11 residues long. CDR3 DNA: TGTGCCAGCGGGGAACACTATGGCTACACCTTC. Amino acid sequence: CASGEHYGYTF.

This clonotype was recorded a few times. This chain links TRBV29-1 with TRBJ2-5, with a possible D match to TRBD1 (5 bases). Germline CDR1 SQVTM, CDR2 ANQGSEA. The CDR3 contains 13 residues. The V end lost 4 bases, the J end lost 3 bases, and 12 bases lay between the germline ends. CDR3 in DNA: TGCAGCGTTGTTCTTCAGGGTAAAGAGACCCAGTACTTC. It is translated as CSVVLQGKETQYF.

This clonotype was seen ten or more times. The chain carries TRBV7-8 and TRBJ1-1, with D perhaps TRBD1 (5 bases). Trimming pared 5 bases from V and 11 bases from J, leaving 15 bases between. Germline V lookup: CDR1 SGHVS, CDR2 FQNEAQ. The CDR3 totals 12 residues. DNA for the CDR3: TGTGCCAGCAGCACCAGGGCCGCCGAGGCTTTCTTT. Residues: CASSTRAAEAFF.

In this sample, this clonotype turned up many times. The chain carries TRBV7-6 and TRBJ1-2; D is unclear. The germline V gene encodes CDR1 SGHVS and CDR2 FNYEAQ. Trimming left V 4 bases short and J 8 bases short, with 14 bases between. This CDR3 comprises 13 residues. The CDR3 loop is CASSSPGFKGYTF. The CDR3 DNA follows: TGTGCCAGCAGCTCCCCGGGCTTCAAAGGCTACACCTTC.

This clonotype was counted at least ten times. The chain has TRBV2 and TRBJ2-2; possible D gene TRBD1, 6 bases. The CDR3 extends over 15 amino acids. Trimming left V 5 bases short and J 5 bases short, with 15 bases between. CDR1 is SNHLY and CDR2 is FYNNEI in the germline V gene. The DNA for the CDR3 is TGTGCCAGCAGTCCTACAGGGATAAAGACCGGGGAGCTGTTTTTT. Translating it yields CASSPTGIKTGELFF.

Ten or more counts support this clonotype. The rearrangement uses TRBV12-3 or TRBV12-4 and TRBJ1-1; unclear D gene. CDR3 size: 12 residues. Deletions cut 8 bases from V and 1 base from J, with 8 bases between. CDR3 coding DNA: TGTGCCAGCTGGTTTGAGAACACTGAAGCTTTCTTT. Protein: CASWFENTEAFF.

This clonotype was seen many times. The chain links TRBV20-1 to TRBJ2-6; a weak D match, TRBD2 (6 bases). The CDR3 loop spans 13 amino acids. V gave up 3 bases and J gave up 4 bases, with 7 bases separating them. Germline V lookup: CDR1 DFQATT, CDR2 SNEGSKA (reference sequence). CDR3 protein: CSAREGGANVLTF. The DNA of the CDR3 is TGCAGTGCTAGGGAGGGCGGGGCCAACGTCCTGACTTTC.

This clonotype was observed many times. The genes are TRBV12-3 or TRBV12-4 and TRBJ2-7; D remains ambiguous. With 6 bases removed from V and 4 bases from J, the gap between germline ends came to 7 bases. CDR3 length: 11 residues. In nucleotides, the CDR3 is TGTGCCAGCAGCTTCCAGTACGAGCAGTACTTC. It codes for CASSFQYEQYF.

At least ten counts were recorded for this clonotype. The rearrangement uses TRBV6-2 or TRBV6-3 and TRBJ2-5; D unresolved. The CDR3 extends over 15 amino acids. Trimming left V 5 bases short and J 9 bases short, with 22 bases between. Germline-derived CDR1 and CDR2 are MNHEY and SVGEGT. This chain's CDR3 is CASSEVALRSKSQYF. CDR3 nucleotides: TGTGCCAGCAGTGAAGTTGCCCTCCGGAGTAAGTCCCAGTACTTC.

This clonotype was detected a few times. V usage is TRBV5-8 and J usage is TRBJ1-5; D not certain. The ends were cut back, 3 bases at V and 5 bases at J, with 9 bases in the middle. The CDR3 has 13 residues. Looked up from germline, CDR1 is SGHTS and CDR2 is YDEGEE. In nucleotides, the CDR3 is TGTGCCAGCAGCTGGGTCGGATATCAGCCCCAGCATTTT. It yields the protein CASSWVGYQPQHF.

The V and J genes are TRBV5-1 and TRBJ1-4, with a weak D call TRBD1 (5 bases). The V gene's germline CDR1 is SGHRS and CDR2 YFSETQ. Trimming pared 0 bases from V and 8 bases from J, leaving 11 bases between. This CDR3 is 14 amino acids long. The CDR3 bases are TGCGCCAGCAGCTTGGGGCAGGGAGAGGAAAAACTGTTTTTT. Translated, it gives CASSLGQGEEKLFF.

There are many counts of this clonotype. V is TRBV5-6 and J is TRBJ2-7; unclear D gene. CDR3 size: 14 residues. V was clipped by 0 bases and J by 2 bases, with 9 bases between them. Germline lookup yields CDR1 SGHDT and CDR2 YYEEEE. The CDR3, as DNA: TGTGCCAGCAGCTTGGGAGACCCGGCCTACGAGCAGTACTTC. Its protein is CASSLGDPAYEQYF.